These 17 T cell receptor beta chains came from one sample sequenced in a study of graft-versus-host responses after intestinal transplantation. These TCRs' antigens remain unknown. TCRdb's copy holds only in-frame clones and misses some; the assay was immunoSEQ multiplex PCR. The sample carries about 66,000 clones, roughly 87% recorded once. The sequenced sample was unstimulated CD8+ T cells sorted from spleen or lymph node cells, obtained before intestinal transplant. Every receptor here comes from a human donor who received an intestinal transplant.

This clone has just a few counts. The rearrangement uses TRBV4-1 and TRBJ2-7, with D possibly TRBD2 on 5 matching bases. In germline, CDR1 is MGHRA, CDR2 YSYEKL. This CDR3 has 13 residues. V was pared by 5 bases and J by 5 bases, with 13 bases between. The CDR3 region is CASSDGLYNEQYF. The DNA of the CDR3 is TGCGCCAGCAGCGACGGACTCTATAACGAGCAGTACTTC.

The V and J genes are TRBV4-1 and TRBJ2-1; D unclear. The V end lost 4 bases, the J end lost 0 bases, and 7 bases lay between the germline ends. Germline assignment: CDR1 MGHRA and CDR2 YSYEKL. CDR3 length: 14 amino acids. The CDR3 spells CASSPSPSYNEQFF. In DNA form, the CDR3 reads TGCGCCAGCAGCCCCTCTCCCTCCTACAATGAGCAGTTCTTC.

This chain uses TRBV11-2 with TRBJ2-5, with 7 bases aligning to TRBD2. Germline-derived CDR1 and CDR2 are SGHAT and FQNNGV. The V and J ends lost 5 bases and 5 bases, in that order; junction bases with no gene match: 8. The CDR3 loop spans 14 amino acids. CDR3 nucleotide sequence: TGTGCCAGCAGCCTCATCGGGGAGGGGGAGACCCAGTACTTC. The encoded protein is CASSLIGEGETQYF.

About this clone itself: A read error may produce the germline difference seen at one junction end. Other DNA sequences in the sample encode the same CDR3. The gene calls are TRBV5-6 and TRBJ1-6; D uncertain. The CDR3 loop spans 14 amino acids. CDR1 is SGHDT and CDR2 is YYEEEE in the germline V gene. The CDR3 protein is CASSLLQHNSPLHF. CDR3 coding DNA: TGTGCCAGCAGCTTGCTACAGCATAATTCGCCCCTCCACTTT.

The gene calls are TRBV4-1 and TRBJ2-2; D not certain. The V and J ends lost 1 base and 6 bases respectively, with 12 bases between them. CDR1 is MGHRA and CDR2 is YSYEKL in the germline V gene. The CDR3 has 15 amino acids. The CDR3 loop is CASSQVGLVAGELFF. The CDR3 nucleotides are TGCGCCAGCAGCCAAGTCGGCCTAGTGGCCGGGGAGCTGTTTTTT.

This chain connects TRBV5-1 to TRBJ1-1, with unresolved D. The germline gives CDR1 SGHRS, CDR2 YFSETQ. The CDR3 length is 15 residues. The germline V and J ends were trimmed by 0 bases and 0 bases, with 9 bases remaining between them. The CDR3 region is CASSLAAGLNTEAFF. Here the CDR3 DNA reads TGCGCCAGCAGCTTGGCCGCAGGCTTGAACACTGAAGCTTTCTTT.

The chain has TRBV5-6 and TRBJ1-5, with D maybe TRBD1 (6 bases). V dropped 4 bases and J dropped 5 bases, with 16 bases sitting between them. The germline gives CDR1 SGHDT, CDR2 YYEEEE. This CDR3 has 15 amino acids. The CDR3 nucleotides read TGTGCCAGCAGCCTTAACCGGGACACCTATCAGCCCCAGCATTTT. This sequence encodes CASSLNRDTYQPQHF.

The gene calls are TRBV6-6 and TRBJ1-2; D might be TRBD1 (5 bases). The CDR3 has 15 residues. V lost 2 bases and J 6 bases, leaving 16 bases between the germline ends. Germline lookup yields CDR1 MNHNY and CDR2 SVGAGI (reference sequence). The chain's CDR3 is CASSYLDPDRNGYTF. Here the CDR3 DNA reads TGTGCCAGCAGTTACCTTGACCCAGACAGAAATGGCTACACCTTC.

This clone appeared a single time. V and J are TRBV9 and TRBJ1-2, with no clear D. The CDR3 has 12 amino acids. The ends were cut back, 0 bases at V and 5 bases at J, with 5 bases in the middle. The germline CDR1 and CDR2 sequences are SGDLS and YYNGEE. For the CDR3, the DNA is TGTGCCAGCAGCGTAGGAGTTTATGGCTACACCTTC. The encoded protein is CASSVGVYGYTF.

The V gene is TRBV6-4, the J gene TRBJ1-2; D gene uncertain. The CDR3 length is 13 residues. CDR1 is MRHNA and CDR2 is SNTAGT in the germline V gene. Between the trimmed V and J ends, which lost 5 bases and 5 bases, there was a span of 12 bases. The CDR3 spells CASSPSAGYGYTF. The CDR3 DNA reads TGTGCCAGCAGTCCCTCCGCGGGGTATGGCTACACCTTC.

V usage is TRBV7-9 and J usage is TRBJ1-2; no clear D. This CDR3 spans 12 amino acids. Trimming removed 1 base from V and 5 bases from J, with 5 bases in between. Germline V gene data show CDR1 as SEHNR and CDR2 as FQNEAQ (reference sequence). This chain's CDR3 is CASSLVEYGYTF. For the CDR3, the DNA is TGTGCCAGCAGCTTAGTGGAGTATGGCTACACCTTC.

Points on this clone: Other DNA sequences in this specimen translate into the identical CDR3. The chain employs TRBV11-2 and TRBJ2-7, with D perhaps TRBD2 (6 bases). The CDR3 runs 13 residues. Between the trimmed V and J ends, which lost 5 bases and 3 bases, there was a span of 11 bases. Germline CDR1 SGHAT, CDR2 FQNNGV. CDR3 residues: CASSTGTRYEQYF. CDR3 in DNA: TGTGCCAGCAGCACCGGGACTCGCTACGAGCAGTACTTC.

This chain joins TRBV27 and TRBJ1-1; D uncertain. The CDR3 runs to 13 residues. Germline-derived CDR1 and CDR2 are MNHEY and SMNVEV (reference sequence). The germline V and J ends were trimmed by 10 bases and 1 base, with 13 bases remaining between them. The CDR3 region is CATRPGPNTEAFF. DNA for the CDR3: TGTGCCACCAGACCTGGGCCGAACACTGAAGCTTTCTTT.

This chain joins TRBV4-1 and TRBJ2-5; D unclear. This CDR3 spans 13 amino acids. In germline, CDR1 is MGHRA, CDR2 YSYEKL. V was trimmed by 3 bases and J by 4 bases, leaving 9 bases between them. Here the CDR3 reads CASSQLSGETQYF. The CDR3 DNA is TGCGCCAGCAGCCAGCTTAGTGGAGAGACCCAGTACTTC.

Notes on this clone: Other DNA variants within this sample encode the same CDR3. The chain employs TRBV9 and TRBJ2-3, with TRBD2 matching over 9 bases. The germline V gene encodes CDR1 SGDLS and CDR2 YYNGEE. The V gene end was trimmed by 0 bases and the J gene end by 3 bases; junction bases not matched to a gene: 2. The CDR3 covers 15 residues. CDR3 in amino acids: CASSVGGGGTDTQYF. CDR3 DNA: TGTGCCAGCAGCGTAGGCGGGGGGGGGACAGATACGCAGTATTTT.

The chain uses TRBV19 and TRBJ1-6; D is perhaps TRBD1 (5 bases). CDR3 size: 16 residues. Trimming shortened V by 3 bases and J by 6 bases, and 15 bases separated the two germline ends. Germline CDR1 reads LNHDA; CDR2 reads SQIVND (reference sequence). The chain's CDR3 is CASSMVGGVSNSPLHF. DNA for the CDR3: TGTGCCAGTAGTATGGTGGGGGGGGTCTCTAATTCACCCCTCCACTTT. The full variable domain, with the rest looked up from reference TRBV19 and TRBJ1-6, is DGGITQSPKYLFRKEGQNVTLSCEQNLNHDAMYWYRQDPGQGLRLIYYSQIVNDFQKGDIAEGYSVSREKKESFPLTVTSAQKNPTAFYLCASSMVGGVSNSPLHFGNGTRLTVT.

Here the CDR3 reads CASSFGPGYNEQFF. The CDR3 bases are TGTGCCAGCAGCTTTGGGCCCGGCTACAATGAGCAGTTCTTC. V and J are TRBV11-3 and TRBJ2-1; no definite D call. The CDR3 extends over 14 amino acids. Between the trimmed V and J ends, which lost 3 bases and 3 bases, there was a span of 9 bases. Looked up from germline, CDR1 is SGHNT and CDR2 is YENEEA. Filled out from reference TRBV11-3 and TRBJ2-1, the complete variable domain reads EAGVVQSPRYKIIEKKQPVAFWCNPISGHNTLYWYLQNLGQGPELLIRYENEEAVDDSQLPKDRFSAERLKGVDSTLKIQPAELGDSAVYLCASSFGPGYNEQFFGPGTRLTVL.